This T cell receptor beta chain was found in a study of cytomegalovirus exposure and HLA in healthy donors. As for the study in general: The same platform was used for the 90 to 150 validation repertoires and the roughly 730 first-cohort repertoires, a later analysis reported. Overall study findings and caveats: In vitro checks showed that a few CMV-associated chains really do target CMV antigens. Most TCR sequences were uncommon, yet certain public TCRs appeared in many donors.

Of note for this clone: Its specificity is unknown.

The table came from immunoSEQ multiplex PCR; TCRdb's copy has only in-frame clones and leaves some out. The sample has 110,000 to 150,000 clones, around 90% seen once. CDR1 and CDR2 (germline): MDHEN, SYDVKM. There are 14 residues in the CDR3. The V gene lost 5 bases and the J gene lost 8 bases, with 18 bases spanning the gap. This receptor was taken from a woman younger than 30 in good health and CMV-seropositive. Sequenced input: PBMCs. This sequence joins TRBV28 and TRBJ1-2; D perhaps matches TRBD1 (6 bases). CDR3 DNA sequence: TGTGCCAGCAGTGTCCCAGGGGATTCGCGAGGCTACACCTTC. This translates into CASSVPGDSRGYTF.